This TCR beta chain stems from a study of blood T cell repertoires in COVID-19. Looking at the study overall: Sources were T cells, B-cell-depleted T cells, or PBMCs; the material itself was cDNA or gDNA.

The CDR3 runs 15 residues. Germline loops: CDR1 LGHDT, CDR2 YNNKEL (reference sequence). The germline V and J ends were trimmed by 4 bases and 1 base, with 11 bases remaining between them. In the original analysis: How many nucleated cells were present was estimated from reference gene primer amplification. Sequencing used immunoSEQ multiplex PCR; TCRdb keeps in-frame clones, though not all of them. Clone size and the V and J calls come from that table; the DNA yielded D and trimming. The profile shows around 250,000 clones, 70% to 90% of them singletons. Recovery meant two consecutive negative NP/OP PCR tests, professional clearance, or resolved symptoms.

Sequenced input: PBMCs or T cells enriched from blood (not recorded which). This receptor was identified in a man younger than 30 who had recovered from COVID-19. The genes are TRBV3-1 (or the pseudogene TRBV3-2) and TRBJ1-5, with a tentative D call TRBD1 (6 bases). CDR3 DNA sequence: TGTGCCAGCAGCCCCGCCGGGACAAGCAATCAGCCCCAGCATTTT. Its translation is CASSPAGTSNQPQHF.